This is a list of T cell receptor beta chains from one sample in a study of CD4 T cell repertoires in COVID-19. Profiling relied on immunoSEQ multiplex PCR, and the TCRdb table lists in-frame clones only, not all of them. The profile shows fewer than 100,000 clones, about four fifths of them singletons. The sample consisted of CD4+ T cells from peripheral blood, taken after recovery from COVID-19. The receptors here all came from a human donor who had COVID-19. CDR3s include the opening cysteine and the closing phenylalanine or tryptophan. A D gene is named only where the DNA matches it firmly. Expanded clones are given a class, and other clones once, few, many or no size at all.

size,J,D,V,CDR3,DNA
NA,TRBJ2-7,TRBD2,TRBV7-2,CASSFSPGLTYEQYF,TGTGCCAGCAGCTTTTCACCGGGACTAACCTACGAGCAGTACTTC
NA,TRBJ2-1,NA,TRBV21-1,CASNRRGGLQFF,TGTGCCAGCAACCGGAGAGGGGGGCTGCAGTTCTTC
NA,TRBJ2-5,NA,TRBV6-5,CASSYDGSGVGETQYF,TGTGCCAGCAGTTACGATGGGAGTGGCGTGGGGGAGACCCAGTACTTC
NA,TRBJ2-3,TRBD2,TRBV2,CASLSGSASDTQYF,TGTGCCAGCCTGAGCGGGAGCGCTTCAGATACGCAGTATTTT
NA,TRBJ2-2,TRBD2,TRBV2,CASKLAENTGELFF,TGTGCCAGCAAACTAGCGGAGAACACCGGGGAGCTGTTTTTT
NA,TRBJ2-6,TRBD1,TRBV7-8,CASSLRSRQGASGANVLTF,TGTGCCAGCAGCTTAAGAAGCCGACAGGGGGCATCTGGGGCCAACGTCCTGACTTTC
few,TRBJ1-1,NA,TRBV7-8,CASSRTTANTEAFF,TGTGCCAGCAGCCGAACGACGGCGAACACTGAAGCTTTCTTT
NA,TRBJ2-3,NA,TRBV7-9,CASSTQADTQYF,TGTGCCAGCAGCACACAAGCAGATACGCAGTATTTT
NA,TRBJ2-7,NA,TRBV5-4,CASSPDQRIGTVNEQYF,TGTGCCAGCAGCCCAGATCAGCGGATAGGGACTGTGAACGAGCAGTACTTC
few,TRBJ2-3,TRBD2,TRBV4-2,CASSQVDSSGGGDTQYF,TGTGCCAGCAGCCAAGTTGATAGTAGCGGGGGGGGAGATACGCAGTATTTT
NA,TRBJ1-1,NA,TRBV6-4,CASSGGKGNTEAFF,TGTGCCAGCTCTGGGGGGAAAGGGAACACTGAAGCTTTCTTT
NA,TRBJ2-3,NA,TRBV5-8,CASSLVSTDTQYF,TGTGCCAGCAGCCTAGTCAGCACAGATACGCAGTATTTT
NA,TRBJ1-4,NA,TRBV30,CAWRYNRANEKLFF,TGTGCCTGGAGATATAACAGGGCTAATGAAAAACTGTTTTTT
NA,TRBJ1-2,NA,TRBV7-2,CASSLGGAKGYTF,TGTGCCAGCAGCTTAGGTGGGGCGAAGGGCTACACCTTC
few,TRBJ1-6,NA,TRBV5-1,CASGLWTADNSPLHF,TGCGCCAGCGGACTCTGGACCGCCGATAATTCACCCCTCCACTTT
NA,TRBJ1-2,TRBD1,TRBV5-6,CASTEPRQGVRGYTF,TGTGCCAGCACGGAACCTCGACAGGGCGTAAGAGGCTACACCTTC
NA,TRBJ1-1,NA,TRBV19,CASSIGGIRNTEAFF,TGTGCCAGTAGTATAGGGGGAATTAGGAACACTGAAGCTTTCTTT
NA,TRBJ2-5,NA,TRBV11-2,CASSGAGWQETQYF,TGTGCCAGCAGCGGGGCGGGGTGGCAAGAGACCCAGTACTTC
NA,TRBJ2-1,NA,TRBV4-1,CASSHPLWGDEQFF,TGCGCCAGCAGCCACCCCCTCTGGGGGGATGAGCAGTTCTTC
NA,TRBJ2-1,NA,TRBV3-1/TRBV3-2,CASSQDRTLNQQFF,TGTGCCAGCAGCCAAGACCGTACGTTAAATCAGCAGTTCTTC
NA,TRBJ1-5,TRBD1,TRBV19,CASSIYRGQGNQPQHF,TGTGCCAGTAGTATATACAGGGGGCAGGGCAATCAGCCCCAGCATTTT
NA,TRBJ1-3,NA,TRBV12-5,CASGYGGGLGNTIYF,TGTGCTAGTGGTTATGGGGGTGGCCTTGGAAACACCATATATTTT
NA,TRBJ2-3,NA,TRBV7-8,CASSTPSTDTQYF,TGTGCCAGCAGCACACCCAGCACAGATACGCAGTATTTT
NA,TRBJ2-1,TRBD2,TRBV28,CASSQLAGGRNEQFF,TGTGCCAGCAGCCAACTAGCGGGAGGGCGGAATGAGCAGTTCTTC
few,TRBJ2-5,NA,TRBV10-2,CATEVPDRKETQYF,TGCGCCACCGAGGTGCCAGACAGGAAAGAGACCCAGTACTTC
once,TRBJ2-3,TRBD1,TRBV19,CASRDRARNTDTQYF,TGTGCCAGTAGGGACAGGGCTAGAAACACAGATACGCAGTATTTT
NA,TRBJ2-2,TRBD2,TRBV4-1,CASSQDPSQRGGRFNTGELFF,TGCGCCAGCAGCCAAGATCCGTCGCAGCGGGGGGGCAGGTTCAACACCGGGGAGCTGTTTTTT
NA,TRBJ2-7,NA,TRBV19,CASSIGTLYEQYF,TGTGCCAGTAGTATCGGGACTCTCTACGAGCAGTACTTC
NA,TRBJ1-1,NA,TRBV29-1,CSVIMGIEAFF,TGCAGCGTTATCATGGGCATTGAAGCTTTCTTT
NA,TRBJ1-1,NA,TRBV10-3,CAISSLGREAFF,TGTGCCATCAGTAGCCTAGGTCGTGAAGCTTTCTTT
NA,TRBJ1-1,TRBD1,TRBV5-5,CASEGGGGRNTEAFF,TGTGCCAGCGAAGGGGGAGGGGGCCGGAACACTGAAGCTTTCTTT